These 12 T cell receptor beta chains originate from one sample sequenced in a study of CXCR3-negative and CXCR3-positive naive CD8 T cells. Study-wide findings and caveats: TRB CDR3 hydrophobicity was greater in CXCR3-positive naive cells than in CXCR3-negative naive cells.

Libraries of TRB cDNA were made by 5' RACE and carried UMIs. Reanalyzing the 5' RACE reads, TCRdb keeps one entry per CDR3 protein, without DNA. There are under 150,000 distinct CDR3 sequences in the sample, with about 0.27% held by the top ten. Their cognate antigens are unknown. The sample consisted of naive CXCR3+ CD8+ T cells from blood. Subset given: CD45RO-CCR7+CD27+CD95- naive CD8+ T cells expressing CXCR3 (TNR3+). These receptors all stem from a human donor in good health. Some clones in this sample may be carry-over from other donors' samples.

The chain employs TRBV29-1 and TRBJ2-3; the D gene TCRdb calls, TRBD1, cannot be checked with no DNA. CDR1 and CDR2 (germline): SQVTM, ANQGSEA. The CDR3 totals 16 residues. CDR3 in amino acids: CSVEGGVGVPTDTQYF.

The chain links TRBV20-1 to TRBJ2-1; the TCRdb call, TRBD2, lacks DNA for checking. This CDR3 region has 14 residues. CDR1 DFQATT and CDR2 SNEGSKA come from the germline V gene (reference sequence). The CDR3 loop reads CSASGRGGYNEQFF.

CDR3 sequence: CASSGRTEAFF. This chain links TRBV12-3 or TRBV12-4 with TRBJ1-1. This CDR3 is built from 11 residues.

CDR3 amino acids: CASRSSSGHNEKLFF. The chain recombines TRBV7-6 with TRBJ1-4. CDR1 is SGHVS and CDR2 is FNYEAQ in the germline V gene. The CDR3 length is 15 residues.

The rearrangement links TRBV28 to TRBJ2-1; TCRdb lists TRBD1, though no DNA is available to test this call. CDR1 MDHEN and CDR2 SYDVKM come from the germline V gene. The CDR3 extends over 12 amino acids. This CDR3 reads CASRDRDRRQFF.

The rearrangement links TRBV7-9 to TRBJ2-5. Germline assignment: CDR1 SEHNR and CDR2 FQNEAQ (reference sequence). The CDR3 length is 12 residues. The CDR3 spells CASSLALETQYF.

V usage is TRBV7-9 and J usage is TRBJ2-7; TCRdb lists TRBD2, though no DNA is available to test this call. Germline V CDR1 and CDR2: SEHNR, FQNEAQ (reference sequence). The CDR3 has 15 residues. The CDR3 loop is CASSSLAGVIYEQYF.

V gene TRBV28 combines with J gene TRBJ2-7; TCRdb's D call of TRBD1 is untestable without DNA. The length of the CDR3 is 14 residues. Germline V gene sequence: CDR1 MDHEN, CDR2 SYDVKM. CDR3 loop: CASSFETGTYEQYF.

The chain carries TRBV12-3 or TRBV12-4 and TRBJ2-5; no DNA is available, so the TRBD2 call from TCRdb remains unchecked. The CDR3 totals 16 residues. This CDR3 is CASSALTIAGQETQYF.

The genes are TRBV7-6 and TRBJ2-7; absent DNA, TCRdb's TRBD1 call cannot be checked. Germline CDR1 and CDR2: SGHVS and FNYEAQ. There are 14 residues in the CDR3. The CDR3 is CASSLEVGGYEQYF.

The J gene is TRBJ2-7, the V gene TRBV7-9; TCRdb's D call of TRBD1 is untestable without DNA. Germline lookup yields CDR1 SEHNR and CDR2 FQNEAQ (reference sequence). CDR3 size: 15 residues. The CDR3 here is CASSSGQDHSYEQYF.

The CDR3 here is CASSDWQESSYNSPLHF. This sequence joins TRBV10-1 and TRBJ1-6. This CDR3 has 17 residues. Germline CDR1 WNHNN, CDR2 SYGVQD (reference sequence).